The 18 T cell receptor beta chains presented below share a single source sample, sequenced in a study of CD8 T cells in Susac syndrome. RNA totalling about 0.5 to 1 ug underwent reverse transcription with random hexamers. TCRdb analysed the immunoSEQ multiplex PCR reads with MiXCR anew, one entry per CDR3 protein. The table records more than 150,000 distinct CDR3 sequences, approximately 90% of them present only once. Sequenced sample: CD4+ T cells from PBMCs. The receptors derive from a human donor in good health.

The rearrangement joins TRBV7-9 to TRBJ1-4, with no clear D. Germline V lookup: CDR1 SEHNR, CDR2 FQNEAQ (reference sequence). The CDR3 length is 13 residues. Trimming shortened V by 3 bases and J by 6 bases, and 8 bases separated the two germline ends. The CDR3 spells CASSFRRDEKLFF. The CDR3 nucleotides read TGTGCCAGCAGCTTTCGACGGGATGAAAAACTGTTTTTT.

The chain links TRBV20-1 to TRBJ2-7; no clear D. Deletions cut 1 base from V and 0 bases from J, with 16 bases between. CDR1 is DFQATT, CDR2 SNEGSKA, per germline (reference sequence). This CDR3 has 16 amino acids. CDR3 protein: CSARVDPHSSSYEQYF. CDR3 nucleotide sequence: TGCAGTGCTAGAGTCGACCCTCACTCGAGCTCCTACGAGCAGTACTTC.

CDR3 loop: CASSLSGGTSREQYF. DNA for the CDR3: TGTGCCAGCAGCTTGAGCGGGGGGACCTCTCGGGAGCAGTACTTC. The gene calls are TRBV5-6 and TRBJ2-7; 9 nucleotides match TRBD2. Looked up from germline, CDR1 is SGHDT and CDR2 is YYEEEE. This CDR3 region has 15 residues. The trim removed 1 base at V and 7 bases at J, leaving 9 bases unmatched. Complete variable domain (other parts from reference TRBV5-6 and TRBJ2-7): DAGVTQSPTHLIKTRGQQVTLRCSPKSGHDTVSWYQQALGQGPQFIFQYYEEEERQRGNFPDRFSGHQFPNYSSELNVNALLLGDSALYLCASSLSGGTSREQYFGPGTRLTVT.

V gene TRBV5-1 combines with J gene TRBJ2-5; the D gene is possibly TRBD1 (6 bases). The germline V gene has CDR1 SGHRS and CDR2 YFSETQ. CDR3 size: 16 residues. With 3 bases removed from V and 1 base from J, the gap between germline ends came to 16 bases. Here the CDR3 DNA reads TGCGCCAGCAGCTGGGGAGTGACAGGTTTCCAAGAGACCCAGTACTTC. Its protein is CASSWGVTGFQETQYF.

The chain uses TRBV6-1 and TRBJ2-2; D not resolved. Germline V gene sequence: CDR1 MNHNS, CDR2 SASEGT. V lost 3 bases and J lost 4, with 15 bases in between. The CDR3 spans 16 residues. In nucleotides, the CDR3 is TGTGCCAGCAGTGACCACAATAGGGCAGGCACCGGGGAGCTGTTTTTT. Translated: CASSDHNRAGTGELFF.

This clonotype came up a few times. The rearrangement joins TRBV25-1 to TRBJ2-5, with D perhaps TRBD2 (7 bases). Germline V gene sequence: CDR1 MGHDK, CDR2 SYGVNS. V was shortened by 6 bases and J by 5 bases, with 19 bases between the two germline ends. CDR3 length equals 15 residues. The CDR3 sequence is CASSPRGGRSETQYF. CDR3 in DNA: TGTGCCAGCAGCCCCAGGGGCGGGAGATCGGAGACCCAGTACTTC.

The chain uses TRBV7-2 and TRBJ2-1, with 11 bases aligning to TRBD2. This CDR3 is 17 amino acids long. Trimming removed 5 bases from V and 0 bases from J; junction bases left unmatched: 6. Germline CDR1 and CDR2: SGHTA and FQGNSA. The CDR3 nucleotides are TGTGCCAGCAGCCCGGCCCTAGCGGGAGGCTCCTACAATGAGCAGTTCTTC. Translation: CASSPALAGGSYNEQFF.

The chain joins TRBV5-1 to TRBJ2-3; no reliable D call. Germline CDR1 SGHRS, CDR2 YFSETQ. This CDR3 comprises 13 residues. V lost 4 bases and J 6 bases, leaving 12 bases between the germline ends. The CDR3: CASSDSIGDTQYF. CDR3 sequence (DNA): TGCGCCAGCAGCGACTCCATCGGGGATACGCAGTATTTT.

The chain carries TRBV5-4 and TRBJ2-3; 7 bases are a match to TRBD2. The CDR3 loop spans 16 amino acids. From germline, CDR1 is SGHNT and CDR2 YYREEE (reference sequence). The V gene end was trimmed by 5 bases and the J gene end by 0 bases; junction bases not matched to a gene: 9. CDR3 DNA sequence: TGTGCCAGCAGTTTCTCTAGCGGAACTAGCACAGATACGCAGTATTTT. This gives the protein CASSFSSGTSTDTQYF. Based on the CDR3 plus reference TRBV5-4 and TRBJ2-3, the full variable domain is ETGVTQSPTHLIKTRGQQVTLRCSSQSGHNTVSWYQQALGQGPQFIFQYYREEENGRGNFPPRFSGLQFPNYSSELNVNALELDDSALYLCASSFSSGTSTDTQYFGPGTRLTVL.

The V call is TRBV20-1, the J call TRBJ2-7, with unresolved D. CDR3 length: 11 residues. V shed 2 bases and J shed 6 bases, with 8 bases lying between them. From germline, CDR1 is DFQATT and CDR2 SNEGSKA (reference sequence). CDR3 in DNA: TGCAGTGCTAGATTCGTCCTCGAGCAGTACTTC. Translated, it gives CSARFVLEQYF.

The rearrangement joins TRBV30 to TRBJ2-5; D may be TRBD2 (7 bases). Germline V gene data show CDR1 as GTSNPN and CDR2 as SVGIG (reference sequence). Trimming removed 1 base at V and 2 bases at J, with 8 bases between. This CDR3 is 13 amino acids long. CDR3: CAWSEGGQETQYF. The CDR3 coding sequence is TGTGCCTGGAGTGAGGGGGGGCAAGAGACCCAGTACTTC.

The chain is built from TRBV27 and TRBJ1-2; 7 bases are a match to TRBD1. Germline trimming cut 6 bases from V and 3 bases from J; bases unmatched to any gene: 10. In germline, CDR1 is MNHEY, CDR2 SMNVEV (reference sequence). This CDR3 contains 15 residues. The CDR3 nucleotides read TGTGCCAGCAGCCACGGAGGGGGCCGCTACTATGGCTACACCTTC. Its translation is CASSHGGGRYYGYTF.

The J gene is TRBJ1-2, the V gene TRBV7-9, with D possibly TRBD1 on 6 matching bases. The ends were cut back, 1 base at V and 0 bases at J, with 12 bases in the middle. The length of the CDR3 is 16 residues. Looked up from germline, CDR1 is SEHNR and CDR2 is FQNEAQ (reference sequence). The CDR3: CASSLGGHPANYGYTF. Here the CDR3 DNA reads TGTGCCAGCAGCTTAGGGGGACACCCAGCTAACTATGGCTACACCTTC.

The chain uses TRBV9 and TRBJ2-7, with 9 bases matching TRBD1. Trimming cost V 0 bases and J 5 bases; bases outside gene matches: 6. Germline V gives CDR1 SGDLS, CDR2 YYNGEE. The CDR3 length is 15 residues. The CDR3 sequence is CASSVDGTGPDEQYF. CDR3 sequence (DNA): TGTGCCAGCAGCGTAGATGGGACAGGGCCAGACGAGCAGTACTTC.

J is TRBJ2-7 and V is TRBV5-1, with 11 bases lining up with TRBD1. V was clipped by 0 bases and J by 5 bases; unmatched bases: 4. The CDR3 runs to 15 residues. The germline CDR1 and CDR2 sequences are SGHRS and YFSETQ. The CDR3 nucleotides are TGCGCCAGCAGCTTGGCCGGGACAGGGGGGGACGAGCAGTACTTC. Protein: CASSLAGTGGDEQYF.

The J gene is TRBJ2-3, the V gene TRBV11-2; 10 positions agree with TRBD1. The CDR3 loop spans 13 amino acids. The V and J ends lost 8 bases and 2 bases, in that order; junction bases with no gene match: 1. Germline V CDR1 and CDR2: SGHAT, FQNNGV. CDR3 protein: CASGQGVTDTQYF. The CDR3 DNA sequence: TGTGCCAGCGGACAGGGGGTCACAGATACGCAGTATTTT.

The chain's CDR3 is CASINEQFF. The CDR3 nucleotides are TGTGCCAGCATAAATGAGCAGTTCTTC. This chain uses TRBV27 with TRBJ2-1; D ambiguous. The CDR3 is made up of 9 amino acids. Germline V gene lookup returns CDR1 MNHEY and CDR2 SMNVEV (reference sequence). The V gene lost 7 bases and the J gene lost 7 bases, with 2 bases spanning the gap.

The J gene is TRBJ1-4, the V gene TRBV28; D is unclear. CDR1 is MDHEN and CDR2 is SYDVKM in the germline V gene. Trimming took 6 bases from V and 0 from J, leaving 8 bases between them. The CDR3 covers 14 residues. The CDR3 protein is CASSRLSTNEKLFF. The CDR3 coding sequence is TGTGCCAGCAGCAGACTCTCAACTAATGAAAAACTGTTTTTT.